The source of this T cell receptor (beta chain) is a study of cytotoxic CD8 clonotypes in ibrutinib-treated CLL. In the study overall: When averaged across all of the samples, the counts came to approximately 280,000 productive templates and about 89,000 productive rearrangements. Study conclusions and caveats: Baseline levels of clonality went above those of age-matched healthy donors and moved with circulating CD8+ T-cell counts. Public clonotypes, found uncommonly, either contracted or stayed stable on treatment. Increased clonality at ibrutinib response gave way to a return toward baseline at progression.

The repertoire was sequenced with immunoSEQ multiplex PCR; TCRdb's copy has only in-frame clones and lacks some. The sample carries 30,000 or so clones, about 75% recorded once. This clone was counted once. Its antigen is as yet unknown. The TCR originated in a human donor with chronic lymphocytic leukemia. The sequences come from PBMCs, collected after 36 months of ibrutinib treatment.

The CDR3 DNA is TGTGCCAGCAGCTTAGGAGGGTTTAGTTCACCCCTCCACTTT. Protein: CASSLGGFSSPLHF. The V call is TRBV7-8, the J call TRBJ1-6; D is unresolved. Trimming removed 1 base at V and 9 bases at J, with 10 bases between. CDR3 length: 14 residues. Germline V gives CDR1 SGHVS, CDR2 FQNEAQ.